This T cell receptor beta chain stems from a study of CD8+ T cells in alopecia areata. Reverse transcription of extracted RNA yielded cDNA, which provided the sequencing template. The data were produced by immunoSEQ multiplex PCR, yet TCRdb's version contains in-frame clones alone and is incomplete. The sample has some 170,000 clones, approximately 62% seen once. This CDR3 comprises 12 residues. Trimming removed 8 bases at V and 5 bases at J, with 15 bases between. Germline lookup yields CDR1 SQVTM and CDR2 ANQGSEA. The sequence was collected from a human donor with alopecia areata. The V call is TRBV29-1, the J call TRBJ2-5; weak D call: TRBD2 (6 bases). The sequencing here drew on CD4+ T cells sorted from blood, taken at week 0. CDR3 loop: CSSTEGSETQYF. DNA of the CDR3: TGCAGCTCTACGGAGGGAAGCGAGACCCAGTACTTC.